This record concerns one T cell receptor (beta chain) sequence. Its cognate antigen is unknown. Researchers ran the PCR with 60 Vbeta and 13 Jbeta primers. TCRdb keeps only in-frame clones here, not all; method: immunoSEQ multiplex PCR. The sample consists of 150,000 to 200,000 clones, more than 70% of them appearing once. The sample originates from a study of cytomegalovirus exposure and HLA in healthy donors. Whole-study findings and limits: Earlier analysis found most TCR beta V segments productive about 87% or about 30% of the time.

The J segment lost 2 bases and the V segment lost 3 bases, leaving 9 bases of the junction unmatched. The CDR3 runs 16 residues. The V gene's germline CDR1 is SGHRS and CDR2 YFSETQ. Sequences were obtained from PBMCs. The receptor comes from a woman aged 40-49 years in good health and CMV-seronegative. The chain combines TRBV5-1 with TRBJ2-5; 8 positions match TRBD1. The CDR3 region is CASSWDSRTGQETQYF. CDR3 sequence (DNA): TGCGCCAGCAGCTGGGATTCCCGGACAGGGCAAGAGACCCAGTACTTC.